These 11 T cell receptor beta chains came from one sample sequenced in a study of cytomegalovirus exposure and HLA in healthy donors. Measured with immunoSEQ multiplex PCR; TCRdb has only the in-frame clones, and not every one. The sample holds about 220,000 clones; about 89% are singletons and the top ten take 0.8% to 1.2%. The sequenced sample consisted of PBMCs. All receptors come from a woman aged 18-29 years in good health and CMV-seronegative.

This rearrangement joins TRBV9 to TRBJ2-2; D may be TRBD2 (5 bases). Trimming stripped 1 base from V and 3 bases from J, with 16 bases between. The CDR3 consists of 17 residues. Germline CDR1 and CDR2: SGDLS and YYNGEE. CDR3 amino acids: CASSVSHGEYYTGELFF. CDR3 coding DNA: TGTGCCAGCAGCGTATCTCATGGGGAGTACTACACCGGGGAGCTGTTTTTT.

The chain is built from TRBV7-2 and TRBJ1-1, with D uncertain. V was clipped by 1 base and J by 5 bases, with 11 bases between them. Germline values: CDR1 SGHTA, CDR2 FQGNSA. This CDR3 is built from 14 residues. CDR3 residues: CASSLGQLRTEAFF. The CDR3 coding sequence is TGTGCCAGCAGCTTAGGACAACTTCGGACTGAAGCTTTCTTT. Complete variable domain (other parts from reference TRBV7-2 and TRBJ1-1): GAGVSQSPSNKVTEKGKDVELRCDPISGHTALYWYRQSLGQGLEFLIYFQGNSAPDKSGLPSDRFSAERTGGSVSTLTIQRTQQEDSAVYLCASSLGQLRTEAFFGQGTRLTVV.

This chain uses TRBV28 with TRBJ2-7; 7 positions match TRBD1. Germline V lookup: CDR1 MDHEN, CDR2 SYDVKM. The V and J ends lost 5 bases and 3 bases, in that order; junction bases with no gene match: 7. CDR3 length: 14 amino acids. CDR3 loop: CASSPRQGVYEQYF. CDR3 bases: TGTGCCAGCAGTCCCAGGCAGGGGGTCTACGAGCAGTACTTC.

The chain carries TRBV4-2 and TRBJ2-2; TRBD1 agrees at 9 bases. J lost 1 base, V lost 5 bases, and 17 bases had no gene match. CDR3 length equals 20 residues. Germline V CDR1 and CDR2: LGHNA, YNFKEQ. CDR3 residues: CASSVRGYHRGRGNTGELFF. CDR3 coding DNA: TGTGCCAGCAGCGTCCGGGGCTACCACAGGGGGCGCGGGAACACCGGGGAGCTGTTTTTT.

This clone appeared a single time. The rearrangement links TRBV5-1 to TRBJ2-7; D possibly corresponds to TRBD2 (6 bases). Germline CDR1 is SGHRS and CDR2 is YFSETQ. V was shortened by 4 bases and J by 0 bases, with 23 bases between the two germline ends. This CDR3 spans 18 amino acids. The CDR3 here is CASSVARRVGSPSYEQYF. CDR3 sequence (DNA): TGCGCCAGCAGCGTGGCCAGGAGGGTTGGCTCACCCTCCTACGAGCAGTACTTC.

CDR3 DNA: TGCGCCAGCAGTGAGTCGGGACAGTTCTACGAGCAGTACTTC. It is translated as CASSESGQFYEQYF. The J gene is TRBJ2-7, the V gene TRBV10-1; 7 bases fit TRBD1. V lost 0 bases to trimming and J lost 3 bases; unmatched junction nucleotides: 2. This CDR3 has 14 residues. Germline V gene lookup returns CDR1 WNHNN and CDR2 SYGVQD (reference sequence).

Only one count was recorded for this clone. This chain connects TRBV9 to TRBJ1-2; 9 positions agree with TRBD1. Trimming cost V 0 bases and J 2 bases; bases outside gene matches: 8. Germline CDR1 reads SGDLS; CDR2 reads YYNGEE. This CDR3 has 17 amino acids. CDR3: CASSVAINRGHNYGYTF. The CDR3 DNA is TGTGCCAGCAGCGTAGCCATAAACAGGGGGCACAACTATGGCTACACCTTC.

The V and J genes are TRBV29-1 and TRBJ2-2, with a weak D call TRBD1 (6 bases). Germline V gives CDR1 SQVTM, CDR2 ANQGSEA. The CDR3 has 12 residues. The germline V and J ends were trimmed by 7 bases and 4 bases, with 10 bases remaining between them. CDR3 sequence reads: CSGGQGTGELFF. CDR3 DNA sequence: TGCAGCGGGGGGCAGGGCACCGGGGAGCTGTTTTTT.

This sequence joins TRBV7-6 and TRBJ1-1; D call uncertain. This CDR3 is 13 amino acids long. Trimming left V 5 bases short and J 4 bases short, with 11 bases between. Germline CDR1 is SGHVS and CDR2 is FNYEAQ. The CDR3, as DNA: TGTGCCAGCAGCCCCCTCCCCCGCACTGAAGCTTTCTTT. This gives the protein CASSPLPRTEAFF.

This clone was detected only once. The chain is built from TRBV27 and TRBJ1-1, with 7 positions matching TRBD1. Trimming took 5 bases from V and 5 from J; bases not matched to a gene: 8. The CDR3 runs to 14 residues. From germline, CDR1 is MNHEY and CDR2 SMNVEV (reference sequence). CDR3 coding DNA: TGTGCCAGCAGTACGGGAGGGGGCCGAACTGAAGCTTTCTTT. Amino acid sequence: CASSTGGGRTEAFF.

The genes are TRBV19 and TRBJ1-2; D call uncertain. CDR1 and CDR2 from the germline V gene are LNHDA and SQIVND (reference sequence). V was shortened by 3 bases and J by 8 bases, with 10 bases between the two germline ends. The CDR3 sequence is 12 residues long. The CDR3 DNA is TGTGCCAGTAGTATGTGGAGGAACGGCTACACCTTC. Protein sequence: CASSMWRNGYTF.